A selection of T cell receptor beta chains follows, all from one sample in a study of Graves' ophthalmopathy and Graves' hyperthyroidism. TCRdb fed the multiplex PCR reads into MiXCR, producing one record per CDR3 protein. This sample yields hundreds of thousands of distinct CDR3 sequences, of which around 40% are seen a single time; 35% to 55% belongs to the top ten. The specimen sequenced was peripheral blood. The receptors come from an adult man with Graves' ophthalmopathy. Each CDR3 is given without its conserved first and last residue. The D gene is left open where the match is weak.

j_call	v_call	d_call	cdr3_aa
TRBJ1-4	TRBV29-1	TRBD1	SVEPQGGLLRGEKLF
TRBJ2-5	TRBV7-9	-	ASSFRGGAQY
TRBJ1-5	TRBV24-1	-	ATSATGIGDNFLEPQH
TRBJ1-2	TRBV29-1	-	SVEDSTGYT
TRBJ2-6	TRBV4-1	TRBD1	ASKDRSGANVLT
TRBJ1-1	TRBV29-1	-	SVNRNMNTEAF
TRBJ2-2	TRBV7-9	TRBD2	ASSDPSGRNTGELF
TRBJ1-1	TRBV10-3	-	ATGTLNTEAF
TRBJ2-7	TRBV2	TRBD1	ASNLGRWRQGVFEQY
TRBJ1-3	TRBV2	-	ASSYRAASGDTIY
TRBJ1-4	TRBV7-9	-	ASSFDGSTNEKLL
TRBJ1-2	TRBV25-1	-	ASSGARGLSYT
TRBJ1-2	TRBV7-2	-	ASSLAIGEGGGYT
TRBJ1-2	TRBV10-3	TRBD1	AIGTRTGANYGYT
TRBJ1-1	TRBV10-3	-	AISDPGRVDLMNTEAF
TRBJ2-7	TRBV2	-	ASSKTTYEQY
TRBJ2-5	TRBV7-9	-	ASSKPSETQY